The 5 T cell receptor beta chains presented below share a single source sample, sequenced in a study of PD-1 blockade in classical Hodgkin lymphoma. Libraries were prepared by immunoSEQ multiplex PCR; TCRdb keeps only in-frame clonotypes and omits some of them. The sample holds 30,000 to 50,000 clones, over 65% seen once. As for time point: cycle 4 day 1 (C4D1), after more than five weeks of nivolumab. Each of the patients experienced relapse following autologous stem cell transplantation, and their brentuximab vedotin exposure differed. This material consisted of peripheral blood mononuclear cells (PBMCs), taken before the fourth cycle of nivolumab. The source is a human donor with classical Hodgkin lymphoma.

In DNA, the CDR3 is TGTGCCAGGGACAGCCAAGAGACCCAGTACTTC. This sequence encodes CARDSQETQYF. The chain employs TRBV6-5 and TRBJ2-5; a weak D match, TRBD1 (6 bases). Per the germline V gene, CDR1 is MNHEY and CDR2 is SVGAGI. V lost 9 bases to trimming and J lost 1 base, with 6 bases between them. This CDR3 has 11 amino acids.

CDR3: CASSQDGGDEKLFF. The CDR3 DNA reads as TGCGCCAGCAGCCAAGATGGGGGTGATGAAAAACTGTTTTTT. The J gene is TRBJ1-4, the V gene TRBV4-3; the D gene is possibly TRBD1 (5 bases). This CDR3 is built from 14 residues. Trimming left V 0 bases short and J 6 bases short, with 8 bases between. The germline V gene has CDR1 LGHNA and CDR2 YSLEER.

The chain is built from TRBV11-2 and TRBJ1-4; perhaps TRBD1 as D (5 bases). CDR1 and CDR2 from the germline V gene are SGHAT and FQNNGV. Deletions cut 1 base from V and 2 bases from J, with 8 bases between. This CDR3 is 15 amino acids long. CDR3 nucleotides: TGTGCCAGCAGCTTAGGTCAGGGTACTAATGAAAAACTGTTTTTT. This encodes CASSLGQGTNEKLFF.

The CDR3 sequence: CASSVTGAGNTIYF. Written as DNA, the CDR3 is TGTGCCAGCAGTGTTACGGGAGCTGGAAACACCATATATTTT. The chain is built from TRBV6-1 and TRBJ1-3; D unclear. The CDR3 length is 14 residues. The germline CDR1 and CDR2 sequences are MNHNS and SASEGT. Trimming took off 4 bases at V and 2 bases at J, with 9 bases between the two ends.

The gene calls are TRBV11-3 and TRBJ2-3; possibly TRBD2 for D (5 bases). Trimming took off 0 bases at V and 1 base at J, with 8 bases between the two ends. Germline CDR1 is SGHNT and CDR2 is YENEEA. The CDR3 length is 15 residues. CDR3 protein: CASSLDGKRTDTQYF. The CDR3 coding sequence is TGTGCCAGCAGCTTAGACGGGAAGCGCACAGATACGCAGTATTTT.